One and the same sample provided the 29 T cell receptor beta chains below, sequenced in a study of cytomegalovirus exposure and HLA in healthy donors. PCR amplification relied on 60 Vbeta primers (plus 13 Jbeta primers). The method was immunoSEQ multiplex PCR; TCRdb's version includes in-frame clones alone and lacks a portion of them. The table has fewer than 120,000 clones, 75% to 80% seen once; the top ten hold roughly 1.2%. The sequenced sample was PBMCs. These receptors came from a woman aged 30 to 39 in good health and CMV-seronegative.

The CDR3 sequence: CAWSAPGTGRGVSEQYF. CDR3 coding DNA: TGTGCCTGGAGTGCGCCCGGGACAGGGCGCGGGGTCAGTGAGCAGTACTTC. The chain uses TRBV30 and TRBJ2-7, with 9 bases aligning to TRBD1. The CDR3 extends over 17 amino acids. Germline CDR1 reads GTSNPN; CDR2 reads SVGIG (reference sequence). J gave up 7 bases and V 1 base, and 17 bases lay outside the gene matches.

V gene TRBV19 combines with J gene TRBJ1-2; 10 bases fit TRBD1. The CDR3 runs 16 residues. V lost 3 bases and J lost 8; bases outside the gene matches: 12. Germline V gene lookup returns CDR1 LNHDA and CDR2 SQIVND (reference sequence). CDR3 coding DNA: TGTGCCAGTAGTATGTCGGGACAGGGGATTTTCATCGGCTACACCTTC. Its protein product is CASSMSGQGIFIGYTF.

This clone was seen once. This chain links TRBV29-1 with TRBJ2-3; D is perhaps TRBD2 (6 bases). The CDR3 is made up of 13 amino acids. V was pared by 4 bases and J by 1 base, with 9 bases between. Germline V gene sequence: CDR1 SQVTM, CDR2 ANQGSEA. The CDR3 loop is CSVATGGTDTQYF. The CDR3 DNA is TGCAGCGTTGCAACGGGGGGCACAGATACGCAGTATTTT.

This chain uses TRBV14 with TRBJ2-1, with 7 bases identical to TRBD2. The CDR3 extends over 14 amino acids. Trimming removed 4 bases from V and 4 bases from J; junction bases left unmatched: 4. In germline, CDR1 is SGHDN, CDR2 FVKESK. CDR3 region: CASSPLAAYNEQFF. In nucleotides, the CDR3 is TGTGCCAGCAGCCCCCTAGCGGCGTACAATGAGCAGTTCTTC. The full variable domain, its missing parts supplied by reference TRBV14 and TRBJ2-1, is EAGVTQFPSHSVIEKGQTVTLRCDPISGHDNLYWYRRVMGKEIKFLLHFVKESKQDESGMPNNRFLAERTGGTYSTLKVQPAELEDSGVYFCASSPLAAYNEQFFGPGTRLTVL.

Here the CDR3 DNA reads TGTGCCTGGAGTGTACCTAGCGGGTTTAGATTCTTC. Its translation: CAWSVPSGFRFF. The V gene is TRBV30, the J gene TRBJ2-1, with 8 bases fitting TRBD2. The V and J ends lost 0 bases and 16 bases, in that order; junction bases with no gene match: 8. Germline V gene sequence: CDR1 GTSNPN, CDR2 SVGIG (reference sequence). The CDR3 has 12 amino acids.

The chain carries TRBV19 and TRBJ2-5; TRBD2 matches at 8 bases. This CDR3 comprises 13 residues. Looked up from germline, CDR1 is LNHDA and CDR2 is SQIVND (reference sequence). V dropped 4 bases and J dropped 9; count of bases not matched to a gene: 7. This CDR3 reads CASSNGLAPPQYF. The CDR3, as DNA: TGTGCCAGTAGTAATGGACTAGCCCCTCCCCAGTACTTC. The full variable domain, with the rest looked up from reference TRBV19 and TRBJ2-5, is DGGITQSPKYLFRKEGQNVTLSCEQNLNHDAMYWYRQDPGQGLRLIYYSQIVNDFQKGDIAEGYSVSREKKESFPLTVTSAQKNPTAFYLCASSNGLAPPQYFGPGTRLLVL.

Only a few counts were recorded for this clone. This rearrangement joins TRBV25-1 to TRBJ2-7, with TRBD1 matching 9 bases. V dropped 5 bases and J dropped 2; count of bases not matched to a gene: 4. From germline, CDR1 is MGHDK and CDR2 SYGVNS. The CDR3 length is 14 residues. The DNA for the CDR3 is TGTGCCAGCAGTTTCGGGACAGGGACCTACGAGCAGTACTTC. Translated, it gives CASSFGTGTYEQYF.

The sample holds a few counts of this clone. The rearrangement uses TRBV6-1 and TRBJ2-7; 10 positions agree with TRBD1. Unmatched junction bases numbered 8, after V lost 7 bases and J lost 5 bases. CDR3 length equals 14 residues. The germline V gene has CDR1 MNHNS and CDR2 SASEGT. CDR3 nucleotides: TGTGCCAGCATCCAAGGGACAGGGGTAGACGAGCAGTACTTC. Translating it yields CASIQGTGVDEQYF.

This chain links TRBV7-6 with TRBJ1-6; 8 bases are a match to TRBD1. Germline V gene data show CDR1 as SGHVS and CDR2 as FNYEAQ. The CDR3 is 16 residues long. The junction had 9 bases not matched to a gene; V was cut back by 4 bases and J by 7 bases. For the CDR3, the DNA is TGTGCCAGCAGCTCAACTTACAGGGGGAACAATTCACCCCTCCACTTT. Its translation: CASSSTYRGNNSPLHF.

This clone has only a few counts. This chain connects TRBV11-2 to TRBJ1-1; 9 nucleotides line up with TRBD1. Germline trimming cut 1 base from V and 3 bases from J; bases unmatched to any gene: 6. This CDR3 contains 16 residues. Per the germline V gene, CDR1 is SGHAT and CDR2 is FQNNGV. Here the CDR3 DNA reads TGTGCCAGCAGCTTAGGAGGCCGGGACAGGGACACTGAAGCTTTCTTT. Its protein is CASSLGGRDRDTEAFF.

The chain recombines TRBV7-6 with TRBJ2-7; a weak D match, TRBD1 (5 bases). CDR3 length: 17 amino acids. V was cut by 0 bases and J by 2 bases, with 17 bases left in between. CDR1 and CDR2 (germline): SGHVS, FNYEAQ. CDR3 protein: CASSLAVGRVSPYEQYF. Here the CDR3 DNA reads TGTGCCAGCAGCTTAGCTGTGGGCAGGGTAAGCCCCTACGAGCAGTACTTC.

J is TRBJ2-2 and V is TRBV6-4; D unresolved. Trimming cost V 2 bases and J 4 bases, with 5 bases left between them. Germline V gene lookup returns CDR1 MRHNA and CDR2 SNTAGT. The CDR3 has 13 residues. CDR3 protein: CASSDQFTGELFF. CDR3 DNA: TGTGCCAGCAGTGACCAATTCACCGGGGAGCTGTTTTTT.

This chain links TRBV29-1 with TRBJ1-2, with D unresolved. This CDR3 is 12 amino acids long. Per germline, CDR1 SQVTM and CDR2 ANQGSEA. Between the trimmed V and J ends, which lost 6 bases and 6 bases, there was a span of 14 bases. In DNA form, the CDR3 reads TGCAGCGTAAACGCGGATCCGGATGGCTACACCTTC. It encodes CSVNADPDGYTF.

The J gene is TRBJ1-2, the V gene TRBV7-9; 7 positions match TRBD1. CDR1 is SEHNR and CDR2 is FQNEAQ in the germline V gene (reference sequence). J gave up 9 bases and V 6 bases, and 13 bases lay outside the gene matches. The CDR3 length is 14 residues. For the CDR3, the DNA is TGTGCCAGCAGTCCGTCGACAGGGAGAGTAAGCTACACCTTC. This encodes CASSPSTGRVSYTF.

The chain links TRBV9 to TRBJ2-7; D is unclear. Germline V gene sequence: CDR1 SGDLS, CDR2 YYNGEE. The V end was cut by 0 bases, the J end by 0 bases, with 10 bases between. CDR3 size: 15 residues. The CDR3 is CASSVGLASSYEQYF. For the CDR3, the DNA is TGTGCCAGCAGCGTAGGACTGGCATCCTCCTACGAGCAGTACTTC. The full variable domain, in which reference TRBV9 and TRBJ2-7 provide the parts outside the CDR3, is DSGVTQTPKHLITATGQRVTLRCSPRSGDLSVYWYQQSLDQGLQFLIQYYNGEERAKGNILERFSAQQFPDLHSELNLSSLELGDSALYFCASSVGLASSYEQYFGPGTRLTVT.

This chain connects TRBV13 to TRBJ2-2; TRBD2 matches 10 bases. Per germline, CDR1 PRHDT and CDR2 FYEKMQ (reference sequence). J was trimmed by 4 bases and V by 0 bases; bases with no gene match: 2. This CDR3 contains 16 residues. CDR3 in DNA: TGTGCCAGCAGCTTAGGGCTAGCGGGGGCCACCGGGGAGCTGTTTTTT. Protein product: CASSLGLAGATGELFF. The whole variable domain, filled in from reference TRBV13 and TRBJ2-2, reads AAGVIQSPRHLIKEKRETATLKCYPIPRHDTVYWYQQGPGQDPQFLISFYEKMQSDKGSIPDRFSAQQFSDYHSELNMSSLELGDSALYFCASSLGLAGATGELFFGEGSRLTVL.

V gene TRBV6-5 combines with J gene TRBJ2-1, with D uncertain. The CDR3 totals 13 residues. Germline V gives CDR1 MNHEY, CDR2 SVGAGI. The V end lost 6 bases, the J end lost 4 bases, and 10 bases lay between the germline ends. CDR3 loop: CASRETVYNEQFF. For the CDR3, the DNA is TGTGCCAGCAGGGAAACAGTTTACAATGAGCAGTTCTTC.

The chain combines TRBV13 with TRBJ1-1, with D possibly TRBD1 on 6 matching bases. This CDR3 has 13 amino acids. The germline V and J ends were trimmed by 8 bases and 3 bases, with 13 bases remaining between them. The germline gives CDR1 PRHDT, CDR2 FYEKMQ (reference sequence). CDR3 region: CASSRGSDTEAFF. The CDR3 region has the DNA TGTGCCAGCTCTAGGGGGTCTGACACTGAAGCTTTCTTT.

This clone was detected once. The CDR3 region has the DNA TGTGCCTGGACAAACCGACAGGGGAACACTGAAGCTTTCTTT. Residues: CAWTNRQGNTEAFF. The J gene is TRBJ1-1, the V gene TRBV30; TRBD1 matches at 7 bases. With V trimmed by 4 bases and J by 1 base, 6 bases remained unmatched. The germline V gene has CDR1 GTSNPN and CDR2 SVGIG (reference sequence). The CDR3 is 14 residues long.

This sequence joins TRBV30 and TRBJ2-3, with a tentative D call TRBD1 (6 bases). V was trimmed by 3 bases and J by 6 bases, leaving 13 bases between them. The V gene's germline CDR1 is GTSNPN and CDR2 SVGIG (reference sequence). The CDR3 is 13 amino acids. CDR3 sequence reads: CAWSQQGYDTQYF. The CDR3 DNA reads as TGTGCCTGGAGCCAACAGGGTTACGATACGCAGTATTTT.

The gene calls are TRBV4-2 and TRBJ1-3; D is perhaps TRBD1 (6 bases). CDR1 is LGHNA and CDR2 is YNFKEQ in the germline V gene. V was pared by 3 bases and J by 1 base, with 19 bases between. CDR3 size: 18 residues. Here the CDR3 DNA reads TGTGCCAGCAGCCAGGGACAAGGGGCGTCGTCGTCTGGAAACACCATATATTTT. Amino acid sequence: CASSQGQGASSSGNTIYF.

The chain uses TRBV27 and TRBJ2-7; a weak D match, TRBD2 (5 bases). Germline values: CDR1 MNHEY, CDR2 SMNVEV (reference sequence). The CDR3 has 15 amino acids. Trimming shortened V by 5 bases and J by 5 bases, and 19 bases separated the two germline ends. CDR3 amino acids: CASSPLSLSGNEQYF. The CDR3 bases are TGTGCCAGCAGTCCGCTATCTCTGTCGGGGAACGAGCAGTACTTC.

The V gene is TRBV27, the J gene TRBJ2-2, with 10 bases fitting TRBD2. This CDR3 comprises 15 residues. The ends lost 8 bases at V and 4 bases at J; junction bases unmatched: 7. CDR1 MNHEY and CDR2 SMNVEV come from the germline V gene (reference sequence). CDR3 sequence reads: CASGSGGAFTGELFF. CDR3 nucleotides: TGTGCCAGCGGGAGCGGGGGGGCTTTCACCGGGGAGCTGTTTTTT.

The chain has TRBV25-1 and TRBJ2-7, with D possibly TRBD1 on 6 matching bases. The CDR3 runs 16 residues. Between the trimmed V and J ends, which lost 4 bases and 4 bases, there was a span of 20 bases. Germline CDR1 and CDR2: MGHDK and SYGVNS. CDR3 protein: CASSARGPDRTYEQYF. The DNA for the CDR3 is TGTGCCAGCAGTGCCCGAGGGCCGGACAGAACATACGAGCAGTACTTC.

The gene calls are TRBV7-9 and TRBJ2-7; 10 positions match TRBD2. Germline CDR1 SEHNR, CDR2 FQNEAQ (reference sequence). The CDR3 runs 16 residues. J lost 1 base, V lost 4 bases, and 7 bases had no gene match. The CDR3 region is CASSSLAGGPSYEQYF. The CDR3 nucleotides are TGTGCCAGCAGCTCCTTAGCGGGAGGACCGTCCTACGAGCAGTACTTC.

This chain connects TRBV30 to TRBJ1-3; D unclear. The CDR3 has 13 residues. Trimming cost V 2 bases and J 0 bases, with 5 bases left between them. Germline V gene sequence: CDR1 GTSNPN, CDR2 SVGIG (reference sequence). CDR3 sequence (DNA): TGTGCCTGGAGTCTGTTCTCTGGAAACACCATATATTTT. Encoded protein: CAWSLFSGNTIYF.

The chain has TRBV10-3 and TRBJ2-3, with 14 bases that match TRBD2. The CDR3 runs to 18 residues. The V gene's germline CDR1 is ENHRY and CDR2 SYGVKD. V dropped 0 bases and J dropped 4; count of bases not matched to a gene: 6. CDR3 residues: CAISESRGLAGVADTQYF. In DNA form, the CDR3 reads TGTGCCATCAGTGAGTCGAGGGGACTAGCGGGGGTGGCAGATACGCAGTATTTT.

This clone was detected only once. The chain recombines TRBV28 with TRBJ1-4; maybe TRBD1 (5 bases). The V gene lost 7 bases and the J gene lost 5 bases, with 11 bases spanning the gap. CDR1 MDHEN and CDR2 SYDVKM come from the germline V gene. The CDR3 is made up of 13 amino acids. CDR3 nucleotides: TGTGCCAGCATGGAGGGGAGGAATGAAAAACTGTTTTTT. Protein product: CASMEGRNEKLFF.

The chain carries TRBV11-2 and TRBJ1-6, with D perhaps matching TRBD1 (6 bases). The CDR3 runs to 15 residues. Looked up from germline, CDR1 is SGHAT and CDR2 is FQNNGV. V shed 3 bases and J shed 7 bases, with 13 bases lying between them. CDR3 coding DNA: TGTGCCAGCAGCTTGTACAGGGAAAGAAATTCACCCCTCCACTTT. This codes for CASSLYRERNSPLHF.